This TCR beta chain was recorded in a study of T cell responses to AZD1222 COVID-19 vaccine. Generated by immunoSEQ multiplex PCR, the TCRdb table keeps only in-frame clones and is missing some. The sample gives over 150,000 clones, approximately 90% of which show up once; around 2.9% is in the top ten. This CDR3 is 14 amino acids long. Germline V CDR1 and CDR2: MNHEY, SVGEGT. The V end lost 7 bases, the J end lost 6 bases, and 16 bases lay between the germline ends. The chain recombines TRBV6-2 or TRBV6-3 with TRBJ2-1, with D possibly matching TRBD2 (6 bases). The clonotype comes from an adult in good health. Material: peripheral blood, obtained on day 0 of AZD1222 vaccination. The CDR3 DNA follows: TGTGCCAGCACCCCCTTGTCTAGCGCCAATGAGCAGTTCTTC. This translates into CASTPLSSANEQFF.